Each of the 32 T cell receptor beta chains below was sequenced from the same sample in a study of shared clonotypes between healthy human individuals. Some clones are missing from TCRdb's copy, which holds only in-frame ones; the method was immunoSEQ multiplex PCR. The data show about 1 million clones, around 75% seen once. The sequencing input was memory CD4+ T cells sorted from blood. Subset reported: CD45RA-negative fraction. Source of these receptors: a man aged 18 to 30 in good health.

J is TRBJ1-6 and V is TRBV11-3, with D unclear. Germline V CDR1 and CDR2: SGHNT, YENEEA. The V end lost 0 bases, the J end lost 10 bases, and 7 bases lay between the germline ends. This CDR3 region has 13 residues. The CDR3 loop reads CASSLDLGSPLHF. The CDR3 bases are TGTGCCAGCAGCTTAGATCTCGGCTCACCCCTCCACTTT.

The CDR3 protein is CASSQTGDPKNIQYF. The CDR3, as DNA: TGCGCCAGCAGCCAAACAGGGGATCCCAAAAACATTCAGTACTTC. The V and J genes are TRBV4-1 and TRBJ2-4, with 7 bases aligning to TRBD1. J lost 2 bases, V lost 2 bases, and 3 bases had no gene match. Germline V gene data show CDR1 as MGHRA and CDR2 as YSYEKL. The CDR3 is 15 amino acids.

V is TRBV7-8 and J is TRBJ1-2; D ambiguous. The germline CDR1 and CDR2 sequences are SGHVS and FQNEAQ. Trimming stripped 5 bases from V and 4 bases from J, with 17 bases between. The CDR3 contains 15 residues. This chain's CDR3 is CASSAQQNSPYGYTF. The CDR3 nucleotides read TGTGCCAGCAGCGCCCAGCAAAACAGCCCCTATGGCTACACCTTC. Full variable domain (remainder filled in from reference TRBV7-8 and TRBJ1-2): GAGVSQSPRYKVAKRGQDVALRCDPISGHVSLFWYQQALGQGPEFLTYFQNEAQLDKSGLPSDRFFAERPEGSVSTLKIQRTQQEDSAVYLCASSAQQNSPYGYTFGSGTRLTVV.

The rearrangement joins TRBV5-4 to TRBJ2-1; 11 positions match TRBD2. CDR3 length: 15 amino acids. Trimming took 4 bases from V and 7 from J; bases not matched to a gene: 7. Germline CDR1 and CDR2: SGHNT and YYREEE (reference sequence). The CDR3 DNA reads as TGTGCCAGCAGCCAGGACAGACTAGCGGGGAATGAGCAGTTCTTC. Its translation: CASSQDRLAGNEQFF.

There are a few counts of this clone. The chain links TRBV5-1 to TRBJ1-1; D not resolved. This CDR3 has 14 residues. CDR1 is SGHRS, CDR2 YFSETQ, per germline. The V and J ends lost 3 bases and 4 bases respectively, with 13 bases between them. The CDR3 here is CASSSLTRSTEAFF. The CDR3 region has the DNA TGCGCCAGCAGCTCTTTGACCCGCTCCACTGAAGCTTTCTTT.

V gene TRBV6-6 combines with J gene TRBJ1-1, with D possibly being TRBD1 (6 bases). This CDR3 has 12 residues. CDR1 and CDR2 from the germline V gene are MNHNY and SVGAGI (reference sequence). The V and J ends lost 8 bases and 5 bases respectively, with 12 bases between them. For the CDR3, the DNA is TGTGCCAGCTACGCAAGGGGGACTGAAGCTTTCTTT. The encoded protein is CASYARGTEAFF.

The rearrangement links TRBV5-1 to TRBJ1-1; 11 bases are a match to TRBD1. Germline V gene lookup returns CDR1 SGHRS and CDR2 YFSETQ. CDR3 length: 15 amino acids. V trimming: 4 bases; J trimming: 7 bases; junction bases outside the gene matches: 9. The CDR3 loop reads CASSPGQGVGGEAFF. CDR3 sequence (DNA): TGCGCCAGCAGCCCGGGACAGGGGGTCGGAGGTGAAGCTTTCTTT.

This chain connects TRBV30 to TRBJ2-7; possibly TRBD2 for D (5 bases). The ends were cut back, 0 bases at V and 3 bases at J, with 9 bases in the middle. The CDR3 loop spans 13 amino acids. CDR1 is GTSNPN, CDR2 SVGIG, per germline (reference sequence). CDR3 DNA: TGTGCCTGGAGTGTATGGGGAGACTACGAGCAGTACTTC. It codes for CAWSVWGDYEQYF.

A word on this clone: Other DNA sequences within the sample encode an identical CDR3. The J gene is TRBJ2-1, the V gene TRBV2; D gene ambiguous. Germline values: CDR1 SNHLY, CDR2 FYNNEI. The CDR3 is made up of 13 amino acids. V lost 7 bases, J lost 0 bases, and 7 bases lay in between. CDR3 nucleotide sequence: TGTGCCAGCAATGGGGACTCCTACAATGAGCAGTTCTTC. It codes for CASNGDSYNEQFF.

There are a few counts of this clone. The rearrangement uses TRBV2 and TRBJ2-7; D may be TRBD1 (7 bases). Trimming took off 8 bases at V and 0 bases at J, with 17 bases between the two ends. The CDR3 sequence is 15 residues long. Germline V gene lookup returns CDR1 SNHLY and CDR2 FYNNEI. In DNA, the CDR3 is TGTGCCAGCCATGGAGGGACAGCTAGCTCCTACGAGCAGTACTTC. Its translation: CASHGGTASSYEQYF.

The V call is TRBV9, the J call TRBJ1-2; D unclear. V was pared by 4 bases and J by 8 bases, with 18 bases between. Germline values: CDR1 SGDLS, CDR2 YYNGEE. The length of the CDR3 is 14 residues. In DNA, the CDR3 is TGTGCCAGCAGCAAAAACGGCCTGCTCCGGGGCTACACCTTC. Translated, it gives CASSKNGLLRGYTF.

The chain joins TRBV4-1 to TRBJ2-1; 7 nucleotides match TRBD2. The germline V gene encodes CDR1 MGHRA and CDR2 YSYEKL. This CDR3 has 16 amino acids. The V and J ends lost 1 base and 7 bases, in that order; junction bases with no gene match: 10. DNA for the CDR3: TGCGCCAGCAGCCAAGTGGCTAGCGGAAAAGGGAATGAGCAGTTCTTC. Translating it yields CASSQVASGKGNEQFF.

The J gene is TRBJ2-2, the V gene TRBV15; possible D gene TRBD2, 5 bases. The CDR3 totals 17 residues. Germline lookup yields CDR1 LNHNV and CDR2 YYDKDF (reference sequence). The V gene lost 5 bases and the J gene lost 1 base, with 17 bases spanning the gap. CDR3 loop: CATSPGGLAGNTGELFF. CDR3 in DNA: TGTGCCACCAGCCCAGGCGGGCTAGCCGGGAACACCGGGGAGCTGTTTTTT. Using reference TRBV15 and TRBJ2-2 for the parts outside the CDR3, the full variable domain is DAMVIQNPRYQVTQFGKPVTLSCSQTLNHNVMYWYQQKSSQAPKLLFHYYDKDFNNEADTPDNFQSRRPNTSFCFLDIRSPGLGDTAMYLCATSPGGLAGNTGELFFGEGSRLTVL.

The V gene is TRBV10-3, the J gene TRBJ2-6, with D perhaps TRBD1 (5 bases). V was cut by 0 bases and J by 6 bases, with 9 bases left in between. The germline V gene has CDR1 ENHRY and CDR2 SYGVKD. The CDR3 runs to 15 residues. The DNA of the CDR3 is TGTGCCATCAGTGAGTCGCAGGGCTCGGCCAACGTCCTGACTTTC. Its translation is CAISESQGSANVLTF.

The chain links TRBV28 to TRBJ2-7; 8 positions agree with TRBD2. V gave up 5 bases and J gave up 2 bases; unmatched junction bases: 8. Germline CDR1 and CDR2: MDHEN and SYDVKM. CDR3 length equals 15 residues. CDR3: CASSTGGPGPYEQYF. CDR3 sequence (DNA): TGTGCCAGCAGTACGGGAGGGCCAGGGCCCTACGAGCAGTACTTC.

The CDR3 nucleotides read TGTGCCAGCAGCCTTTGGGGTAGCGGTGTTCGAGAGCAGTACTTC. The encoded protein is CASSLWGSGVREQYF. The chain joins TRBV5-4 to TRBJ2-7; possible D gene TRBD2, 6 bases. The germline CDR1 and CDR2 sequences are SGHNT and YYREEE (reference sequence). Trimming shortened V by 4 bases and J by 7 bases, and 21 bases separated the two germline ends. This CDR3 is built from 15 residues.

This clone is a singleton in its sample. The chain recombines TRBV28 with TRBJ2-3; weak D call: TRBD2 (5 bases). This CDR3 spans 13 amino acids. Germline values: CDR1 MDHEN, CDR2 SYDVKM. V shed 3 bases and J shed 6 bases, with 10 bases lying between them. The CDR3 coding sequence is TGTGCCAGCAGTTTGAGGGCCGGGGATACGCAGTATTTT. Amino acids: CASSLRAGDTQYF.

This chain connects TRBV5-8 to TRBJ2-7; 11 positions agree with TRBD2. Germline CDR1 is SGHTS and CDR2 is YDEGEE. The ends lost 2 bases at V and 5 bases at J; junction bases unmatched: 3. The CDR3 totals 14 residues. CDR3 sequence reads: CASSFTSGGHEQYF. DNA for the CDR3: TGTGCCAGCAGCTTTACTAGCGGGGGCCACGAGCAGTACTTC.

The gene calls are TRBV5-8 and TRBJ2-3; D might be TRBD1 (5 bases). The germline CDR1 and CDR2 sequences are SGHTS and YDEGEE. The CDR3 has 16 residues. V dropped 2 bases and J dropped 2 bases, with 15 bases sitting between them. In DNA form, the CDR3 reads TGTGCCAGCAGCTTCGGACACCTAGGGGCCACAGATACGCAGTATTTT. It is translated as CASSFGHLGATDTQYF.

The chain joins TRBV27 to TRBJ2-3; 7 nucleotides agree with TRBD2. The CDR3 covers 17 residues. Germline V CDR1 and CDR2: MNHEY, SMNVEV (reference sequence). The J segment lost 3 bases and the V segment lost 3 bases, leaving 12 bases of the junction unmatched. CDR3 sequence reads: CASSLGGRAGRTDTQYF. Written as DNA, the CDR3 is TGTGCCAGCAGTTTGGGGGGACGAGCGGGGCGGACAGATACGCAGTATTTT.

In its sample, this clone was seen a few times. The CDR3 reads CASSLRLGEQYF. The CDR3 nucleotides are TGTGCCAGCAGCTTAAGGCTGGGGGAGCAGTACTTC. This chain uses TRBV7-2 with TRBJ2-7; no firm D call. Trimming removed 2 bases from V and 7 bases from J, with 9 bases in between. Germline V gene data show CDR1 as SGHTA and CDR2 as FQGNSA. This CDR3 is 12 amino acids long.

The sample holds one count of this clone. J is TRBJ1-5 and V is TRBV19; 7 bases are shared with TRBD1. CDR3 size: 14 residues. Trimming cost V 5 bases and J 7 bases; bases outside gene matches: 8. CDR1 is LNHDA, CDR2 SQIVND, per germline (reference sequence). The CDR3 bases are TGTGCCAGTAGTTTTACAGGGGTCGGACAGCCCCAGCATTTT. This encodes CASSFTGVGQPQHF.

Of note for this clone: The sample carries other DNA sequences with the same CDR3. The chain uses TRBV5-1 and TRBJ1-6; no firm D call. The length of the CDR3 is 13 residues. V lost 5 bases and J 8 bases, leaving 11 bases between the germline ends. Germline CDR1 is SGHRS and CDR2 is YFSETQ. Written as DNA, the CDR3 is TGCGCCAGCAGTAGGGTACGGGATTCACCCCTCCACTTT. Its protein product is CASSRVRDSPLHF. Using reference TRBV5-1 and TRBJ1-6 for the parts outside the CDR3, the full variable domain is KAGVTQTPRYLIKTRGQQVTLSCSPISGHRSVSWYQQTPGQGLQFLFEYFSETQRNKGNFPGRFSGRQFSNSRSEMNVSTLELGDSALYLCASSRVRDSPLHFGNGTRLTVT.

This chain joins TRBV6-6 and TRBJ1-2; tentatively, D is TRBD1 (5 bases). Deletions cut 4 bases from V and 8 bases from J, with 11 bases between. The CDR3 is made up of 12 amino acids. Germline CDR1 MNHNY, CDR2 SVGAGI (reference sequence). The CDR3 sequence is CASSFTGGGYTF. DNA of the CDR3: TGTGCCAGCAGTTTCACAGGAGGAGGCTACACCTTC.

The count of this clone is one. V usage is TRBV28 and J usage is TRBJ2-5; D remains ambiguous. The V and J ends lost 1 base and 3 bases respectively, with 12 bases between them. Germline V gene data show CDR1 as MDHEN and CDR2 as SYDVKM. CDR3 length equals 15 residues. The CDR3 DNA reads as TGTGCCAGCAGTTTATCCCTACCGGCGGAAGAGACCCAGTACTTC. This gives the protein CASSLSLPAEETQYF.

In this sample, this clone turned up a few times. The rearrangement joins TRBV19 to TRBJ1-6, with 7 nucleotides matching TRBD1. This CDR3 region has 14 residues. Germline V gene data show CDR1 as LNHDA and CDR2 as SQIVND (reference sequence). The V gene end was trimmed by 5 bases and the J gene end by 10 bases; junction bases not matched to a gene: 8. The CDR3 nucleotides are TGTGCCAGTAGTTTCCTGACAGGGCAATCACCCCTCCACTTT. Encoded protein: CASSFLTGQSPLHF.

The V gene is TRBV30, the J gene TRBJ1-1; D ambiguous. Germline CDR1 reads GTSNPN; CDR2 reads SVGIG (reference sequence). The length of the CDR3 is 12 residues. The V gene lost 0 bases and the J gene lost 8 bases, with 10 bases spanning the gap. The CDR3 reads CAWSVQWAEAFF. The CDR3 DNA reads TGTGCCTGGAGTGTACAGTGGGCGGAAGCTTTCTTT.

The J gene is TRBJ1-1, the V gene TRBV11-2, with a weak D call TRBD1 (5 bases). The ends were cut back, 5 bases at V and 2 bases at J, with 15 bases in the middle. The CDR3 is 15 amino acids. Germline-derived CDR1 and CDR2 are SGHAT and FQNNGV. This CDR3 reads CASSPALGPNTEAFF. CDR3 DNA sequence: TGTGCCAGCAGCCCCGCTTTGGGGCCAAACACTGAAGCTTTCTTT.

This rearrangement joins TRBV5-5 to TRBJ2-6, with D uncertain. CDR1 is SGHKS, CDR2 YYEKEE, per germline (reference sequence). V was pared by 0 bases and J by 0 bases, with 4 bases between. The CDR3 extends over 15 amino acids. The CDR3 loop is CASSLVTSGANVLTF. The CDR3 region has the DNA TGTGCCAGCAGCTTGGTTACCTCTGGGGCCAACGTCCTGACTTTC.

The CDR3 loop is CSASWTYEQYF. The CDR3, as DNA: TGCAGTGCTAGCTGGACCTACGAGCAGTACTTC. The chain links TRBV20-1 to TRBJ2-7, with unresolved D. Germline CDR1 DFQATT, CDR2 SNEGSKA (reference sequence). CDR3 length equals 11 residues. The V end was cut by 3 bases, the J end by 2 bases, with 5 bases between.

The rearrangement joins TRBV6-5 to TRBJ2-3, with a possible D match to TRBD2 (5 bases). CDR3 length: 15 residues. Germline V gene lookup returns CDR1 MNHEY and CDR2 SVGAGI. Trimming left V 4 bases short and J 2 bases short, with 13 bases between. CDR3 amino acids: CASSSPWGDTDTQYF. CDR3 nucleotides: TGTGCCAGCAGTTCCCCTTGGGGAGACACAGATACGCAGTATTTT.

The chain joins TRBV20-1 to TRBJ1-1; D gene unclear. CDR1 is DFQATT and CDR2 is SNEGSKA in the germline V gene (reference sequence). This CDR3 has 11 residues. V shed 1 base and J shed 11 bases, with 11 bases lying between them. Here the CDR3 DNA reads TGCAGTGCTAGAGCGACCAGGTCGGCTTTCTTT. Translating gives CSARATRSAFF.